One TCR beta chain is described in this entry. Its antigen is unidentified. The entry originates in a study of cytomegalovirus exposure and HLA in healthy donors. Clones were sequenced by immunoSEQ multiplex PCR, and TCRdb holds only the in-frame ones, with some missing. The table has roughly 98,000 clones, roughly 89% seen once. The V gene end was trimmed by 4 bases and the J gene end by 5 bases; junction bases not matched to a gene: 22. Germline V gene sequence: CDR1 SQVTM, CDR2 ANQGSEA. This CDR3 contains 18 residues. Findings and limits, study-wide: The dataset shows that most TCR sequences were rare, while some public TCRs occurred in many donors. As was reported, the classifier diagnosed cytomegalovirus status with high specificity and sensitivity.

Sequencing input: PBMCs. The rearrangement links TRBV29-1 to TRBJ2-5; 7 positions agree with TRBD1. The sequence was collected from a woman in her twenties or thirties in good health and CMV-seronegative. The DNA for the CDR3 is TGCAGCGTTGGCATTGGTTTTTTCGGGTCCGACAGGGCCGAGACCCAGTACTTC. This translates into CSVGIGFFGSDRAETQYF.